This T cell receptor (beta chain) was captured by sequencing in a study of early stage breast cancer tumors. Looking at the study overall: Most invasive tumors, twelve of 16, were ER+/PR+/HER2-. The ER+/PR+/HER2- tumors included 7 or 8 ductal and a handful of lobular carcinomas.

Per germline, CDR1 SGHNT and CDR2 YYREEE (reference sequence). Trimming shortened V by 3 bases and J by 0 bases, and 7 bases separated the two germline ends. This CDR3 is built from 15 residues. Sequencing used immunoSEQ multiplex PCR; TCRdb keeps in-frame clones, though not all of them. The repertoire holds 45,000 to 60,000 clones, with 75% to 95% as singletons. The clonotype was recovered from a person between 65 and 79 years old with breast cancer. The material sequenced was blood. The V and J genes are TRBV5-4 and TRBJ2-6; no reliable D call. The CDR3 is CASSSGFSGANVLTF. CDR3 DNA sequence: TGTGCCAGCAGCTCAGGCTTCTCTGGGGCCAACGTCCTGACTTTC.